This entry lists 26 T cell receptor beta chains sequenced from one sample in a study of CD8+CD57+ T cells in acquired aplastic anemia. Genomic DNA served as template for TCR beta VDJ and CDR3 profiling. Each CDR3 protein gets one entry after TCRdb re-called the reads with MiXCR. Among tens of thousands of distinct CDR3 sequences listed, around 69% were seen once. Material: sorted CD4+, CD8+, or CD8+CD57+ T cells (not recorded which) from PBMCs. The receptors were gathered from a human donor in good health, serving as a control.

This clonotype was counted many times. The J gene is TRBJ2-7, the V gene TRBV5-1, with a tentative D call TRBD1 (5 bases). V lost 0 bases and J lost 5, with 15 bases in between. Germline V gene lookup returns CDR1 SGHRS and CDR2 YFSETQ. This CDR3 contains 15 residues. CDR3 nucleotides: TGCGCCAGCAGCTTGGCCGAGACAGTTAGCCACGAGCAGTACTTC. It encodes CASSLAETVSHEQYF.

The V call is TRBV29-1, the J call TRBJ2-7, with D hard to call. Germline V CDR1 and CDR2: SQVTM, ANQGSEA. The CDR3 is made up of 10 amino acids. Trimming shortened V by 6 bases and J by 8 bases, and 11 bases separated the two germline ends. CDR3 sequence (DNA): TGCAGCGTAGCTGAAGTCCAGCAGTACTTC. It is translated as CSVAEVQQYF.

This clonotype has at least ten counts. No conserved phenylalanine or tryptophan is present at the end of the CDR3, so a read error is the likely explanation. This rearrangement joins TRBV20-1 to TRBJ1-6, with 7 bases aligning to TRBD1. Germline V gene data show CDR1 as DFQATT and CDR2 as SNEGSKA (reference sequence). CDR3 length: 14 amino acids. The J segment lost 7 bases and the V segment lost 3 bases, leaving 6 bases of the junction unmatched. This CDR3 is CSASAGTENSPLHL. In DNA, the CDR3 is TGCAGTGCTAGTGCTGGGACAGAAAATTCACCCCTCCACCTT.

The V call is TRBV19, the J call TRBJ2-7; possibly TRBD1 or TRBD2 for D (5 bases each). V shed 5 bases and J shed 2 bases, with 16 bases lying between them. The CDR3 runs 15 residues. Germline CDR1 reads LNHDA; CDR2 reads SQIVND (reference sequence). Here the CDR3 DNA reads TGTGCCAGTAGTGCCCGGGACGGCAAAACCTACGAGCAGTACTTC. Amino acids: CASSARDGKTYEQYF.

The V and J genes are TRBV20-1 and TRBJ1-2; 9 nucleotides align to TRBD1. CDR1 and CDR2 from the germline V gene are DFQATT and SNEGSKA (reference sequence). The CDR3 is 13 amino acids. Losses at the gene ends were 6 bases for V and 7 bases for J; bases not matched to a gene: 9. The CDR3 here is CSAFSTGGVGYTF. The CDR3 DNA sequence: TGCAGTGCCTTCTCGACAGGGGGTGTTGGCTACACCTTC.

This clonotype has a single count. The chain combines TRBV29-1 with TRBJ2-3, with TRBD1 identical over 9 bases. The CDR3 is made up of 15 amino acids. J gave up 3 bases and V 6 bases, and 10 bases lay outside the gene matches. From germline, CDR1 is SQVTM and CDR2 ANQGSEA. The CDR3 DNA sequence: TGCAGCGTCGTCGTTACAGGGGGCATTACAGATACGCAGTATTTT. This translates into CSVVVTGGITDTQYF.

This clonotype qualifies as medium-sized. The chain employs TRBV19 and TRBJ1-2; D unclear. Between the trimmed V and J ends, which lost 5 bases and 4 bases, there was a span of 14 bases. CDR1 is LNHDA and CDR2 is SQIVND in the germline V gene (reference sequence). This CDR3 has 14 residues. In DNA, the CDR3 is TGTGCCAGTAGTCCAGCCTTCCCCGGCTATGGCTACACCTTC. It encodes CASSPAFPGYGYTF.

The CDR3 DNA follows: TGTGCCAGCAGGGGAGGAGACAGTTACGAGCAGTACTTC. This encodes CASRGGDSYEQYF. The rearrangement joins TRBV28 to TRBJ2-7; D is perhaps TRBD2 (6 bases). The CDR3 runs to 13 residues. Trimming removed 6 bases from V and 4 bases from J, with 13 bases in between. Germline CDR1 is MDHEN and CDR2 is SYDVKM.

The chain couples TRBV30 to TRBJ1-2; perhaps TRBD1 as D (6 bases). The germline V gene encodes CDR1 GTSNPN and CDR2 SVGIG (reference sequence). Trimming removed 1 base at V and 10 bases at J, with 10 bases between. The CDR3 runs to 11 residues. CDR3 nucleotides: TGTGCCTGGAGTGCGACAGGCCTCTACACCTTC. Translated, it gives CAWSATGLYTF.

There are a few counts of this clonotype. This chain uses TRBV7-2 with TRBJ1-2; D gene uncertain. With 6 bases removed from V and 2 bases from J, the gap between germline ends came to 4 bases. Germline V gives CDR1 SGHTA, CDR2 FQGNSA. The CDR3 totals 11 residues. CDR3 in amino acids: CASSSNYGYTF. The CDR3 DNA sequence: TGTGCCAGCAGTTCGAACTATGGCTACACCTTC.

The chain employs TRBV19 and TRBJ2-3, with D tentatively TRBD2 (5 bases). CDR3 length equals 13 residues. Between the trimmed V and J ends, which lost 6 bases and 5 bases, there was a span of 12 bases. Germline assignment: CDR1 LNHDA and CDR2 SQIVND (reference sequence). In DNA, the CDR3 is TGTGCCAGTAGCGTGGGGAGAGGAGATACGCAGTATTTT. Residues: CASSVGRGDTQYF. Full variable domain (outside the CDR3, taken from reference TRBV19 and TRBJ2-3): DGGITQSPKYLFRKEGQNVTLSCEQNLNHDAMYWYRQDPGQGLRLIYYSQIVNDFQKGDIAEGYSVSREKKESFPLTVTSAQKNPTAFYLCASSVGRGDTQYFGPGTRLTVL.

This clonotype appeared a single time. The chain combines TRBV19 with TRBJ1-2; the D is unclear. V gave up 3 bases and J gave up 10 bases, with 12 bases separating them. CDR1 is LNHDA, CDR2 SQIVND, per germline (reference sequence). The CDR3 loop spans 12 amino acids. In nucleotides, the CDR3 is TGTGCCAGTAGTATGAGAAGTTTGGACTACACCTTC. Translated: CASSMRSLDYTF.

This chain uses TRBV25-1 with TRBJ2-1; D assignment may be TRBD1 or TRBD2 (5 bases each). The germline V gene has CDR1 MGHDK and CDR2 SYGVNS. The V and J ends lost 8 bases and 3 bases respectively, with 8 bases between them. The CDR3 length is 12 residues. The CDR3 nucleotides read TGTGCCAGCTGGGACCTCTACAATGAGCAGTTCTTC. This gives the protein CASWDLYNEQFF.

This chain joins TRBV20-1 and TRBJ2-5, with TRBD2 as a possible D gene (5 bases). The J call may be incorrect, as the DNA end agrees better with TRBJ2-7. CDR1 is DFQATT, CDR2 SNEGSKA, per germline (reference sequence). The CDR3 has 15 residues. DNA of the CDR3: TGCAGTGCAGACATCGGGGAGAAAGACCTGAACGAGCAGTACTTC. Protein: CSADIGEKDLNEQYF.

Concerning this clonotype: Sequence at one end of the junction differs from germline and may be a read error. The chain employs TRBV7-9 and TRBJ2-7, with D tentatively TRBD1 or TRBD2 (5 bases each). Per the germline V gene, CDR1 is SEHNR and CDR2 is FQNEAQ (reference sequence). The CDR3 has 14 residues. CDR3 nucleotides: TGCGCCAGCAGCCAAGGGACCGCTCCCGACCGACGGTACTTC. This translates into CASSQGTAPDRRYF.

The chain recombines TRBV29-1 with TRBJ2-3; 11 nucleotides agree with TRBD2. V shed 8 bases, J shed 0 bases, and the junction held 7 bases outside the gene matches. Germline V gene lookup returns CDR1 SQVTM and CDR2 ANQGSEA. The CDR3 consists of 15 residues. The CDR3 loop is CSSRGLADSTDTQYF. The CDR3 DNA follows: TGCAGCTCCAGGGGACTAGCGGATAGCACAGATACGCAGTATTTT.

The chain combines TRBV6-5 with TRBJ2-7; D possibly uses TRBD1 or TRBD2 (5 bases each). Germline V CDR1 and CDR2: MNHEY, SVGAGI. The CDR3 covers 15 residues. The V end was cut by 2 bases, the J end by 3 bases, with 14 bases between. The CDR3 nucleotides are TGTGCCAGCAGTTACACTACTGGGACCAGCTACGAGCAGTACTTC. It encodes CASSYTTGTSYEQYF.

CDR3 DNA: TGTGCCAGCAGTACACTAGCGGGGGAGCAGTACTTC. It is translated as CASSTLAGEQYF. The chain uses TRBV6-1 and TRBJ2-7; 10 bases map to TRBD2. The CDR3 totals 12 residues. The V gene end was trimmed by 5 bases and the J gene end by 7 bases; junction bases not matched to a gene: 2. The V gene's germline CDR1 is MNHNS and CDR2 SASEGT.

This clonotype was seen once. The chain joins TRBV15 to TRBJ2-1, with 7 nucleotides matching TRBD2. This CDR3 contains 15 residues. Germline CDR1 is LNHNV and CDR2 is YYDKDF (reference sequence). The J segment lost 7 bases and the V segment lost 1 base, leaving 7 bases of the junction unmatched. CDR3 bases: TGTGCCACCAGCAGAGGATCATGGGGGGGGAATGAGCAGTTCTTC. Amino acids: CATSRGSWGGNEQFF.

J is TRBJ2-1 and V is TRBV2; 9 positions match TRBD1. The CDR3 has 16 amino acids. Trimming cost V 6 bases and J 2 bases; bases outside gene matches: 8. Per germline, CDR1 SNHLY and CDR2 FYNNEI. CDR3 residues: CASSALQGAPYNEQFF. The CDR3, as DNA: TGTGCCAGCAGCGCACTACAGGGGGCGCCCTACAATGAGCAGTTCTTC.

Turning to this clonotype: At one end the junction does not follow the germline gene, possibly because of a read error. This chain links TRBV15 with TRBJ2-5; D may be TRBD1 (6 bases). This CDR3 spans 15 amino acids. CDR1 and CDR2 (germline): LNHNV, YYDKDF (reference sequence). The chain's CDR3 is CATSSYRELQQTQYF. Here the CDR3 DNA reads TGTGCCACCAGCAGCTACAGGGAGCTCCAACAGACCCAGTACTTC.

The genes are TRBV29-1 and TRBJ1-2; D gene uncertain. Germline-derived CDR1 and CDR2 are SQVTM and ANQGSEA. V lost 4 bases and J lost 4, with 13 bases in between. CDR3 length: 13 residues. The CDR3 DNA sequence: TGCAGCGTTGTAGTCCGGGAAGGCTATGGCTACACCTTC. Translating it yields CSVVVREGYGYTF.

The rearrangement uses TRBV5-5 and TRBJ2-7; a possible D gene is TRBD1 (6 bases). Germline assignment: CDR1 SGHKS and CDR2 YYEKEE (reference sequence). The CDR3 extends over 14 amino acids. Trimming shortened V by 4 bases and J by 0 bases, and 11 bases separated the two germline ends. The CDR3 sequence: CASSARDTSYEQYF. In DNA form, the CDR3 reads TGTGCCAGCAGCGCTAGGGACACCTCCTACGAGCAGTACTTC.

As to this clonotype: This CDR3 is missing its conserved last phenylalanine or tryptophan, likely due to a read error. This sequence joins TRBV24-1 and TRBJ2-7; the D gene is possibly TRBD2 (5 bases). The CDR3 is made up of 12 amino acids. The ends were cut back, 5 bases at V and 5 bases at J, with 9 bases in the middle. CDR1 and CDR2 (germline): KGHDR, SFDVKD. For the CDR3, the DNA is TGTGCCACCAGTGGAGGGATCAACGAGCAGTACCTC. As protein: CATSGGINEQYL.

The J gene is TRBJ2-7, the V gene TRBV7-8; D is undetermined. This CDR3 is built from 15 residues. Per the germline V gene, CDR1 is SGHVS and CDR2 is FQNEAQ. V lost 5 bases and J lost 0, with 14 bases in between. The CDR3 region has the DNA TGTGCCAGCAGCCCTTTGCGGACGAGCTCCTACGAGCAGTACTTC. Its protein is CASSPLRTSSYEQYF.

J is TRBJ1-2 and V is TRBV7-9; D possibly corresponds to TRBD1 (6 bases). Trimming took 4 bases from V and 1 from J, leaving 10 bases between them. This CDR3 comprises 14 residues. CDR1 SEHNR and CDR2 FQNEAQ come from the germline V gene (reference sequence). The CDR3 nucleotides are TGTGCCAGCAGCTCGGGACATGTTAACTATGGCTACACCTTC. Translation: CASSSGHVNYGYTF.